This T cell receptor (beta chain) was retrieved from a study of blood T cell repertoires in COVID-19. In the study overall: The cDNA or gDNA used as material had been derived from T cells, B-cell-depleted T cells, or PBMCs.

The assay was immunoSEQ multiplex PCR, and TCRdb's table has in-frame clones only and misses some. Of 140,000 or so clones in the sample, 70% to 85% are singletons; the top ten hold 3% to 3.5%. Unmatched junction bases numbered 1, after V lost 8 bases and J lost 3 bases. Germline V gene sequence: CDR1 SNHLY, CDR2 FYNNEI. The CDR3 covers 13 residues. The V and J genes are TRBV2 and TRBJ1-6; TRBD1 agrees at 7 bases. The source is a woman aged 80 or older with acute or convalescent COVID-19. What was sequenced was peripheral blood. CDR3 loop: CASRDSYNSPLHF. In DNA form, the CDR3 reads TGTGCCAGCCGGGACAGCTATAATTCACCCCTCCACTTT.